The present entry profiles one T cell receptor beta chain with its context. The source of the sample is a study of blood T cell repertoires in COVID-19. Study-level information: Material from acute and convalescent COVID-19 was sourced from the United States, Italy and Spain. PBMCs, B-cell-depleted T cells, or T cells provided the cDNA or gDNA that made up the material.

There are 14 residues in the CDR3. Trimming removed 4 bases from V and 8 bases from J; junction bases left unmatched: 7. Germline CDR1 and CDR2: SEHNR and FQNEAQ (reference sequence). Authors' methods: How many nucleated cells were present was estimated from reference gene primer amplification. Clones were read by immunoSEQ multiplex PCR, and TCRdb kept only the in-frame ones, dropping some. V, J and clone size derive from that table, while D and trimming were established from the DNA sequence. Among some 300,000 clones listed, roughly 90% were seen once. Specimen: peripheral blood. The chain carries TRBV7-9 and TRBJ1-4; TRBD1 agrees at 7 bases. The TCR originated in a man aged 18 to 30 with active or convalescent COVID-19. The chain's CDR3 is CASSSSTGLEKLFF. DNA of the CDR3: TGTGCCAGCAGCTCTTCGACAGGGTTGGAAAAACTGTTTTTT.